This T cell receptor (beta chain) was profiled in a study of shared clonotypes between healthy human individuals. Overall study: Each donor had three CD4 naive, three CD4 memory, two CD8 naive and one CD8 memory plate.

CD8 cells regarded as naive lacked CD45RO, were positively chosen for CCR7, and omitted terminally differentiated effector memory CD45RA+ cells. Repertoires were generated with immunoSEQ multiplex PCR, while TCRdb's copy carries only in-frame clones and drops some. This table holds around 650,000 clones, approximately 96% found once. To note about this clone: The antigen is unknown.

V lost 3 bases and J lost 5, with 13 bases in between. The germline CDR1 and CDR2 sequences are MDHEN and SYDVKM. This CDR3 is built from 14 residues. Whole-study findings and limits: An effect of sequencing depth on clonotype sharing among donors was expected. Rarefaction showed that sequencing of sorted subsets was incomplete (despite large depth). Shared clonotypes: roughly 4.7% naive CD4, under 4% naive CD8, less than 2.5% memory CD4, under 0.45% memory CD8.

The sequence derives from a young woman in good health. The chain couples TRBV28 to TRBJ2-5; D gene unclear. The material sequenced was naive CD8+ T cells sorted from blood. For the CDR3, the DNA is TGTGCCAGCAGTTTGTCGGAGTCCGAGGAGACCCAGTACTTC. Translation: CASSLSESEETQYF.